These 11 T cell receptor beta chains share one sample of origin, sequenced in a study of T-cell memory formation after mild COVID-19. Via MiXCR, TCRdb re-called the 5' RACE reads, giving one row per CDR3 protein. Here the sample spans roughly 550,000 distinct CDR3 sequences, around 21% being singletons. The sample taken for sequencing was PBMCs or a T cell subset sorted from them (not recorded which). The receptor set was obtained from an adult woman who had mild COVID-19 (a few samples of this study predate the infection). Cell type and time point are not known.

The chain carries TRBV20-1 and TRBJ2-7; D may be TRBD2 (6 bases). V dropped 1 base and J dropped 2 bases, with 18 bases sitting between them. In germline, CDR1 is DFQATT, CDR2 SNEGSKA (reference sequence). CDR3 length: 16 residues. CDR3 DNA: TGCAGTGCTAGAGTCGGGGGATCGCGGATAGCCTACGAGCAGTACTTC. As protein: CSARVGGSRIAYEQYF.

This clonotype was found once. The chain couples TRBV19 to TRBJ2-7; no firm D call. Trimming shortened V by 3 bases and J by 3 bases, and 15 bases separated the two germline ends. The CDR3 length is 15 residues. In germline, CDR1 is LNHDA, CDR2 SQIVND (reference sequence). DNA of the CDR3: TGTGCCAGTAGTATTATGAGAACAGACCTCTACGAGCAGTACTTC. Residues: CASSIMRTDLYEQYF.

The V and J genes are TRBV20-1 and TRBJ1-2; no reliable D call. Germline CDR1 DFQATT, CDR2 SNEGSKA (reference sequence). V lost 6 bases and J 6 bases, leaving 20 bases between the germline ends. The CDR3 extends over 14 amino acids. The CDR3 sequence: CSAPDISTWDGYTF. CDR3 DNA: TGCAGTGCCCCAGACATCTCGACGTGGGATGGCTACACCTTC.

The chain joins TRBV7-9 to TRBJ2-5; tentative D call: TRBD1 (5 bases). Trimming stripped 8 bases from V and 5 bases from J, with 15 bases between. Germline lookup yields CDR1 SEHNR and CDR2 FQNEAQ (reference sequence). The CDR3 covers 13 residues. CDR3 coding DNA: TGTGCCAGCTCCAGGGAAGTATTGGAGACCCAGTACTTC. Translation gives CASSREVLETQYF.

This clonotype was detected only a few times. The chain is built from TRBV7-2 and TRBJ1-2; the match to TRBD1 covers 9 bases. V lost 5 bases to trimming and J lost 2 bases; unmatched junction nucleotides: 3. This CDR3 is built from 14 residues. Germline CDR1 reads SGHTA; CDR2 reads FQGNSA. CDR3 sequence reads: CASSRGQGNYGYTF. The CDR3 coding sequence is TGTGCCAGCAGCCGAGGACAGGGGAACTATGGCTACACCTTC.

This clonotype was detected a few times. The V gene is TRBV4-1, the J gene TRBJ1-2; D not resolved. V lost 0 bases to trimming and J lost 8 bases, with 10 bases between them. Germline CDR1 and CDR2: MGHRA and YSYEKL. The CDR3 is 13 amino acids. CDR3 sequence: CASSQEGIRGYTF. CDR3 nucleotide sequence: TGCGCCAGCAGCCAAGAGGGAATTCGGGGCTACACCTTC.

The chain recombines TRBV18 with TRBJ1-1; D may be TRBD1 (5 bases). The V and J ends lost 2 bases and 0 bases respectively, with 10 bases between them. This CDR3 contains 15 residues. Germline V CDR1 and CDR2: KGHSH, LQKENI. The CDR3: CASSPGGAMNTEAFF. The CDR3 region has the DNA TGTGCCAGCTCACCAGGAGGGGCTATGAACACTGAAGCTTTCTTT.

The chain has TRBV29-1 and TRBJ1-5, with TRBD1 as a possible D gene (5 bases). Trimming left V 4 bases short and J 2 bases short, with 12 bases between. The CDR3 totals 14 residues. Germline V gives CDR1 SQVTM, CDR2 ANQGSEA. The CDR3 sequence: CSVVMGTGNQPQHF. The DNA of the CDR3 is TGCAGCGTTGTTATGGGGACTGGCAATCAGCCCCAGCATTTT.

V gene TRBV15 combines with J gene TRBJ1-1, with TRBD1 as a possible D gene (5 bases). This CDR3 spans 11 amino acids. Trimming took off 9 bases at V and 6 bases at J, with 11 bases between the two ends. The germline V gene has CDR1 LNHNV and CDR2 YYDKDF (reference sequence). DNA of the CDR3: TGTGCCACTCGGGGGGTAGCTGAAGCTTTCTTT. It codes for CATRGVAEAFF.

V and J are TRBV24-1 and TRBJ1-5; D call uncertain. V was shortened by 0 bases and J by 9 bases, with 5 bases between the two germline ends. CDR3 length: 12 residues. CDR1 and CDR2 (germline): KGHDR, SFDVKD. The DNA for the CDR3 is TGTGCCACCAGTGATTTGTATGGGCCCCAGCATTTT. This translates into CATSDLYGPQHF.

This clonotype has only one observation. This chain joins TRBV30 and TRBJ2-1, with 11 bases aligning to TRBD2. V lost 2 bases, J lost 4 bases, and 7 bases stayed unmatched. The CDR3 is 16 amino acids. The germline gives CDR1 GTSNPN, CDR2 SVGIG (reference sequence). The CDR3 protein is CAWSSSGLAVYNEQFF. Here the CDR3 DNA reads TGTGCCTGGAGTTCATCGGGACTAGCGGTATACAATGAGCAGTTCTTC.